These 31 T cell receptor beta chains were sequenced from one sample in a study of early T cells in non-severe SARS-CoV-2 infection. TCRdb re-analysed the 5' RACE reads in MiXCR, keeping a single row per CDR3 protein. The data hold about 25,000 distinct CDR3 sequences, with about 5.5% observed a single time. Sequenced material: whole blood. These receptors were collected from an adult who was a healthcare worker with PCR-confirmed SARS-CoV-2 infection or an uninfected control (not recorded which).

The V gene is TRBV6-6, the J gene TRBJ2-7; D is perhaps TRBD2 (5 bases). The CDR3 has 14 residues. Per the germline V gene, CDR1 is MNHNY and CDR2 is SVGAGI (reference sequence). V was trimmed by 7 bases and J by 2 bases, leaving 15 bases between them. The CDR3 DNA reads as TGTGCCAGCATCCGGGATGGCAATACCTACGAGCAGTACTTC. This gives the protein CASIRDGNTYEQYF.

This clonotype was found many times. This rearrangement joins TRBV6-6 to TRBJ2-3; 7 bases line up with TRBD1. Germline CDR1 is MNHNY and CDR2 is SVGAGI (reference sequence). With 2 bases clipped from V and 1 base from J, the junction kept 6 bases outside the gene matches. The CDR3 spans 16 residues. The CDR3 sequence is CASSYAAGGGTDTQYF. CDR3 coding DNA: TGTGCCAGCAGTTACGCCGCAGGGGGAGGCACAGATACGCAGTATTTT.

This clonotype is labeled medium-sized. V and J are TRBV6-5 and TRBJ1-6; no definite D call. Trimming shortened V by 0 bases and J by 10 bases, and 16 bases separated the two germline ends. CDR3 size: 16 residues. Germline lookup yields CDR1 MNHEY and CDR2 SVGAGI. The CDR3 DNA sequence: TGTGCCAGCAGTTACTCGTGGGTCGGGGTTAGCTCACCCCTCCACTTT. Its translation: CASSYSWVGVSSPLHF.

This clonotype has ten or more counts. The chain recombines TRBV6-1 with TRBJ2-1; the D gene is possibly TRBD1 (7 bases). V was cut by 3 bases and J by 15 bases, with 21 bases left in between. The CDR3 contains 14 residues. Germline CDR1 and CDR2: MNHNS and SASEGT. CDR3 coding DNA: TGTGCCAGCAGTGACCCACTGGGAGGACCAGGGGGGTTCTTC. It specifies CASSDPLGGPGGFF.

CDR3 sequence reads: CASSPLAGRGSYEQYF. CDR3 bases: TGTGCCAGCAGCCCCCTTGCGGGGAGGGGGTCCTACGAGCAGTACTTC. The chain uses TRBV7-6 and TRBJ2-7, with TRBD2 as a possible D gene (7 bases). The germline V gene encodes CDR1 SGHVS and CDR2 FNYEAQ. The CDR3 has 16 amino acids. The V end lost 5 bases, the J end lost 1 base, and 18 bases lay between the germline ends.

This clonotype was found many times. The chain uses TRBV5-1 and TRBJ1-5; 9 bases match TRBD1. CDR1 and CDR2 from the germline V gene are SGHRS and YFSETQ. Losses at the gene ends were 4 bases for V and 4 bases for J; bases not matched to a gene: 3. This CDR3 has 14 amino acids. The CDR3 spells CASSQGQGNQPQHF. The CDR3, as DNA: TGCGCCAGCAGCCAGGGACAGGGAAATCAGCCCCAGCATTTT. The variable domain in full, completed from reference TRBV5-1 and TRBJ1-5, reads KAGVTQTPRYLIKTRGQQVTLSCSPISGHRSVSWYQQTPGQGLQFLFEYFSETQRNKGNFPGRFSGRQFSNSRSEMNVSTLELGDSALYLCASSQGQGNQPQHFGDGTRLSIL.

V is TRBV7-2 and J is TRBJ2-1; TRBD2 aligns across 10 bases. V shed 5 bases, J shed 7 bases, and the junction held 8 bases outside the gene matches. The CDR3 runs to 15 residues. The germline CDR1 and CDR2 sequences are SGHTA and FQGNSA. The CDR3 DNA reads TGTGCCAGCAGCGCAAGCGGGGGGGCGGTGAATGAGCAGTTCTTC. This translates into CASSASGGAVNEQFF.

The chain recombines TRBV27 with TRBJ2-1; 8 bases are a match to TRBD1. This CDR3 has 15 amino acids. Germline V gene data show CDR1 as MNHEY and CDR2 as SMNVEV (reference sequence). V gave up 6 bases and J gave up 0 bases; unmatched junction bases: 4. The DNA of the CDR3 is TGTGCCAGCAGGGCAGGGGGCAGCTCCTACAATGAGCAGTTCTTC. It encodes CASRAGGSSYNEQFF.

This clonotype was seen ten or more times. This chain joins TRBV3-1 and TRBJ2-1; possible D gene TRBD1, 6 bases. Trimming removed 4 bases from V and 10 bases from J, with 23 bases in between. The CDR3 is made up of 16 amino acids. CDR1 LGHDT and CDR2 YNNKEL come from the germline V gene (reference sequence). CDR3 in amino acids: CASSRLQQGRAEEQFF. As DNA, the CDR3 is TGTGCCAGCAGCCGCCTCCAACAGGGCCGAGCGGAGGAGCAGTTCTTC.

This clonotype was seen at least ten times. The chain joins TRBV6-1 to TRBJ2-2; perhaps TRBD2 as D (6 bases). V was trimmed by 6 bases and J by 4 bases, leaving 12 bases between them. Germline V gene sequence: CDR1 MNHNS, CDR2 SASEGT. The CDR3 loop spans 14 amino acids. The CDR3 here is CASRKGGVTGELFF. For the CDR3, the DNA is TGTGCCAGCAGGAAAGGCGGGGTCACCGGGGAGCTGTTTTTT.

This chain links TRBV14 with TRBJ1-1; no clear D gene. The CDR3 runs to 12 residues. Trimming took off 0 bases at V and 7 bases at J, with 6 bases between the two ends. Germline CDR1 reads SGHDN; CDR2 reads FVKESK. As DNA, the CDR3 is TGTGCCAGCAGCCAAGATCGAGGTGAAGCTTTCTTT. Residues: CASSQDRGEAFF.

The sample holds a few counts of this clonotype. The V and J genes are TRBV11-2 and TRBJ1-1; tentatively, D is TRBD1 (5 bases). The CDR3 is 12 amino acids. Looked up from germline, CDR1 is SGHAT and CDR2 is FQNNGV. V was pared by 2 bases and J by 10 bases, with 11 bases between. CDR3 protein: CASSLTTGGAFF. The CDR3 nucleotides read TGTGCCAGCAGCTTAACTACGGGGGGAGCTTTCTTT.

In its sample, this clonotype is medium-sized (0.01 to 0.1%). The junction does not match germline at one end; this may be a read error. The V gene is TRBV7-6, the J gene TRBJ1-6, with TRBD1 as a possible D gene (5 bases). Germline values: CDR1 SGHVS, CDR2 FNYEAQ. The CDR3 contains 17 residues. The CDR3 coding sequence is TGTGCCAGCAGCGTAGCGGGGGGAACATGGAATAATTCACCCCTCCACTTT. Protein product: CASSVAGGTWNNSPLHF. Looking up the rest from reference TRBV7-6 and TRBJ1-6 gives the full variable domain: GAGVSQSPRYKVTKRGQDVALRCDPISGHVSLYWYRQALGQGPEFLTYFNYEAQQDKSGLPNDRFSAERPEGSISTLTIQRTEQRDSAMYRCASSVAGGTWNNSPLHFGNGTRLTVT.

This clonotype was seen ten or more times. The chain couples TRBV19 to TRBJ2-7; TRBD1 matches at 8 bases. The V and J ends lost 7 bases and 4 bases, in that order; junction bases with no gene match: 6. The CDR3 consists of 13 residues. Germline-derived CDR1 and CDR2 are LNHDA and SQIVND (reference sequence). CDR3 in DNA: TGTGCCAGTAAAGGGACAGGCGCGTACGAGCAGTACTTC. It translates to CASKGTGAYEQYF.

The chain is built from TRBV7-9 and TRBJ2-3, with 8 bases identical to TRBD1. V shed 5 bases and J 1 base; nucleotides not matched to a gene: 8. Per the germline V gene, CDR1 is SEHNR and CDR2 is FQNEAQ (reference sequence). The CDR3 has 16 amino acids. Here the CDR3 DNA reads TGTGCCAGCAGCAGGACAGGGCCGAGAGGCACAGATACGCAGTATTTT. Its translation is CASSRTGPRGTDTQYF.

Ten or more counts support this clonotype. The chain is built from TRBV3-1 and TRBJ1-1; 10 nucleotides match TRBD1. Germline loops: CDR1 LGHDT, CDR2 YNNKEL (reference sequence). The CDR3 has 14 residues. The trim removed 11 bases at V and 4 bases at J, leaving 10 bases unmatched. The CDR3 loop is CASRDRGSVTEAFF. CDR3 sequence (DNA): TGTGCCTCCCGGGACAGGGGTTCGGTCACTGAAGCTTTCTTT.

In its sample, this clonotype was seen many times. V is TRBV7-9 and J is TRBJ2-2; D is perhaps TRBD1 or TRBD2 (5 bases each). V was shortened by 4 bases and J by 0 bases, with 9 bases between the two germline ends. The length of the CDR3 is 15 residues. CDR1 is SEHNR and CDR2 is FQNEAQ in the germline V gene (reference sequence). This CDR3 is CASSSPGPNTGELFF. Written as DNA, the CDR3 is TGTGCCAGCAGCTCACCGGGACCGAACACCGGGGAGCTGTTTTTT.

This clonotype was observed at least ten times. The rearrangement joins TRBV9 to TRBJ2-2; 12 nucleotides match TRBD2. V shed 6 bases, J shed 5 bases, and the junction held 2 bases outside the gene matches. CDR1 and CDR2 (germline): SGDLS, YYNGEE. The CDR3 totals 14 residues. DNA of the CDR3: TGTGCCAGCACTAGCGGGGGGGCTACCGGGGAGCTGTTTTTT. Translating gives CASTSGGATGELFF. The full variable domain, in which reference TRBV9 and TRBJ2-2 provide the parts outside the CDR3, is DSGVTQTPKHLITATGQRVTLRCSPRSGDLSVYWYQQSLDQGLQFLIQYYNGEERAKGNILERFSAQQFPDLHSELNLSSLELGDSALYFCASTSGGATGELFFGEGSRLTVL.

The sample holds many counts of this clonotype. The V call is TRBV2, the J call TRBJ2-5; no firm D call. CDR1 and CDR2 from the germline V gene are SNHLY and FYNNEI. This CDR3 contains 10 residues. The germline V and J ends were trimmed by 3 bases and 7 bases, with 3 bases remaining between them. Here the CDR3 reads CASSEVTQYF. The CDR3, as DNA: TGTGCCAGCAGTGAGGTGACCCAGTACTTC.

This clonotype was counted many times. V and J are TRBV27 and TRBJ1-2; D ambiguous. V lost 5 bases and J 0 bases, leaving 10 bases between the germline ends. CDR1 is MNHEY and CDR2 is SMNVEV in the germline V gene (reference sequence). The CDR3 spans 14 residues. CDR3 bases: TGTGCCAGCAGTGATGCCAGCACTAACTATGGCTACACCTTC. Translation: CASSDASTNYGYTF.

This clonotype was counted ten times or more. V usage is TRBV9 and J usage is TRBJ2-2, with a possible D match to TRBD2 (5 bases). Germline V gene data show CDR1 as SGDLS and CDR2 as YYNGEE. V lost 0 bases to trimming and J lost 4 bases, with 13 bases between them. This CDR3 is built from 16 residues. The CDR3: CASSVVLARSTGELFF. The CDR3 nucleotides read TGTGCCAGCAGCGTAGTCCTAGCCCGTTCCACCGGGGAGCTGTTTTTT.

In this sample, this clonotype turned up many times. The CDR3 region is CASRHPREGPPLHF. CDR3 bases: TGTGCCAGCAGACACCCAAGGGAGGGACCACCCCTCCACTTT. This sequence joins TRBV7-2 and TRBJ1-6; tentatively, D is TRBD1 (5 bases). The CDR3 loop spans 14 amino acids. V lost 6 bases and J lost 11, with 17 bases in between. Germline lookup yields CDR1 SGHTA and CDR2 FQGNSA.

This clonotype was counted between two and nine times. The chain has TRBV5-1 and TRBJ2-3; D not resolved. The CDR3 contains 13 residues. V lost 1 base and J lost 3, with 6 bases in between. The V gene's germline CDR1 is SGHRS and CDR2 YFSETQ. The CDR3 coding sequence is TGCGCCAGCAGCTTGTTACCTACAGATACGCAGTATTTT. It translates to CASSLLPTDTQYF.

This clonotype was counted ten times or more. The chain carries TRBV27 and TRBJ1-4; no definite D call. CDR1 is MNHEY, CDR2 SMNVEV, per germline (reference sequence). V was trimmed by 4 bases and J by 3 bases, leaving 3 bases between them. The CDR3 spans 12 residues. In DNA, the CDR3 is TGTGCCAGCAGTTACCCTAATGAAAAACTGTTTTTT. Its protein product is CASSYPNEKLFF.

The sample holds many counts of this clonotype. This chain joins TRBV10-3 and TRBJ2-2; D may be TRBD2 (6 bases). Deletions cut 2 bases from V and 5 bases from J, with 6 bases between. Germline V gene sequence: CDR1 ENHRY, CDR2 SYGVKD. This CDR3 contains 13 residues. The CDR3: CAISERGTGELFF. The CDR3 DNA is TGTGCCATCAGTGAGCGGGGGACCGGGGAGCTGTTTTTT.

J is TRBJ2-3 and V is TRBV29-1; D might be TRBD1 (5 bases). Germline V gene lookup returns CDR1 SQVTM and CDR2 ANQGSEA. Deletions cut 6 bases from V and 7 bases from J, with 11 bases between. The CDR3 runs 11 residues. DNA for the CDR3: TGCAGCGTCCATGACAGTTATACGCAGTATTTT. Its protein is CSVHDSYTQYF.

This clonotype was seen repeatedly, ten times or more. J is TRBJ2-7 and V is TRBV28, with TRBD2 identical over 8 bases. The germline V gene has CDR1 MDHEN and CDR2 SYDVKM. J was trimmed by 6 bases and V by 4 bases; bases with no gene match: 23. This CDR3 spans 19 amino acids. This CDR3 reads CASSSPLGGALEEWGEQYF. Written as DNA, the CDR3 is TGTGCCAGCAGTTCCCCACTCGGGGGGGCCCTGGAAGAATGGGGCGAGCAGTACTTC. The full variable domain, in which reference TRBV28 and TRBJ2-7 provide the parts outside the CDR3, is DVKVTQSSRYLVKRTGEKVFLECVQDMDHENMFWYRQDPGLGLRLIYFSYDVKMKEKGDIPEGYSVSREKKERFSLILESASTNQTSMYLCASSSPLGGALEEWGEQYFGPGTRLTVT.

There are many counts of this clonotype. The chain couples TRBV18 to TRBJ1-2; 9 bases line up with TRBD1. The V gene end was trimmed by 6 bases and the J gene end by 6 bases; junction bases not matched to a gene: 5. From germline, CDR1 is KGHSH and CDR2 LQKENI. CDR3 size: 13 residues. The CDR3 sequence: CASSPGTGHGYTF. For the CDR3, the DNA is TGTGCCAGCTCCCCCGGGACAGGGCATGGCTACACCTTC. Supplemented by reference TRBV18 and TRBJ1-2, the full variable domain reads NAGVMQNPRHLVRRRGQEARLRCSPMKGHSHVYWYRQLPEEGLKFMVYLQKENIIDESGMPKERFSAEFPKEGPSILRIQQVVRGDSAAYFCASSPGTGHGYTFGSGTRLTVV.

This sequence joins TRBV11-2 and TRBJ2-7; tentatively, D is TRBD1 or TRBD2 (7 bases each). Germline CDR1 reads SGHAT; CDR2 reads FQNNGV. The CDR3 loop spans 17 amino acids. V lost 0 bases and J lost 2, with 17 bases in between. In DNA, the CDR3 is TGTGCCAGCAGCTTAGAGGCAGGGAGGGGGCTCGCCTACGAGCAGTACTTC. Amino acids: CASSLEAGRGLAYEQYF.

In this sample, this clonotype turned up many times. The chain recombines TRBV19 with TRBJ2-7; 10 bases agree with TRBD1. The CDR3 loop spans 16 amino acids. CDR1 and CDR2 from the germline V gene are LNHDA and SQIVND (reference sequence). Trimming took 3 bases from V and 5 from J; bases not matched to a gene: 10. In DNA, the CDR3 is TGTGCCAGTAGTATTTTCCTCGGGACAGGGGCCAACGAGCAGTACTTC. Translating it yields CASSIFLGTGANEQYF.

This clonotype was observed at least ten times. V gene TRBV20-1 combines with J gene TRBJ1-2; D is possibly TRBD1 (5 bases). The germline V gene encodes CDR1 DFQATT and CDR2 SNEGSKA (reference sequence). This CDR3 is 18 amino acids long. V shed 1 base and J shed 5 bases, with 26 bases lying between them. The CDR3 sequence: CSARVSPPPEGGEYGYTF. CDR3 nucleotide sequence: TGCAGTGCTAGAGTCTCACCCCCTCCGGAGGGAGGGGAGTATGGCTACACCTTC.